Shown below are 24 T cell receptor beta chains from a single sample sequenced in a study of T cell responses to AZD1222 COVID-19 vaccine. Some clones are missing from TCRdb's copy, which holds only in-frame ones; the method was immunoSEQ multiplex PCR. Of about 180,000 clones in the sample, around 88% were seen once. The input for sequencing was peripheral blood, taken on day 0 of AZD1222 vaccination. Receptors originate from an adult in good health.

J is TRBJ2-2 and V is TRBV9, with TRBD2 as a possible D gene (6 bases). Trimming removed 5 bases at V and 1 base at J, with 15 bases between. Germline V gene data show CDR1 as SGDLS and CDR2 as YYNGEE. The CDR3 spans 16 residues. CDR3: CASSRGGLGNTGELFF. DNA of the CDR3: TGTGCCAGCAGTCGGGGAGGTCTCGGGAACACCGGGGAGCTGTTTTTT.

V is TRBV28 and J is TRBJ1-1; perhaps TRBD1 as D (5 bases). Looked up from germline, CDR1 is MDHEN and CDR2 is SYDVKM. Trimming left V 7 bases short and J 2 bases short, with 17 bases between. This CDR3 has 15 amino acids. In DNA, the CDR3 is TGTGCCAGCAACCATGTCTCGACAGAAAACACTGAAGCTTTCTTT. As protein: CASNHVSTENTEAFF.

V gene TRBV13 combines with J gene TRBJ1-2; D not resolved. The V and J ends lost 5 bases and 2 bases respectively, with 9 bases between them. CDR1 is PRHDT and CDR2 is FYEKMQ in the germline V gene (reference sequence). The CDR3 totals 13 residues. CDR3 DNA: TGTGCCAGCAGCCCCGGGCCGAACTATGGCTACACCTTC. It encodes CASSPGPNYGYTF.

The chain joins TRBV7-9 to TRBJ1-2; the D gene is possibly TRBD1 (5 bases). The CDR3 runs to 13 residues. V was pared by 1 base and J by 7 bases, with 10 bases between. Germline CDR1 reads SEHNR; CDR2 reads FQNEAQ (reference sequence). In nucleotides, the CDR3 is TGTGCCAGCAGCTTAGATGGACAACTTGGCTACACCTTC. Residues: CASSLDGQLGYTF.

The rearrangement links TRBV19 to TRBJ2-5; 10 bases align to TRBD1. Germline CDR1 and CDR2: LNHDA and SQIVND (reference sequence). This CDR3 is 15 amino acids long. V gave up 3 bases and J gave up 6 bases; unmatched junction bases: 7. The CDR3 bases are TGTGCCAGTAGTATCGACAGGGGGCGCGGAAAGACCCAGTACTTC. Its translation: CASSIDRGRGKTQYF.

V usage is TRBV19 and J usage is TRBJ2-1; D tentatively fits TRBD1 or TRBD2 (6 bases each). Trimming shortened V by 7 bases and J by 2 bases, and 15 bases separated the two germline ends. This CDR3 comprises 15 residues. The germline CDR1 and CDR2 sequences are LNHDA and SQIVND (reference sequence). For the CDR3, the DNA is TGTGCCAGTACCCTAAGGGGGGAAACCTACAATGAGCAGTTCTTC. It encodes CASTLRGETYNEQFF.

This clone was detected a few times. J is TRBJ2-2 and V is TRBV9; D ambiguous. This CDR3 is 14 amino acids long. Per germline, CDR1 SGDLS and CDR2 YYNGEE. With 2 bases removed from V and 5 bases from J, the gap between germline ends came to 10 bases. The CDR3: CASSVFGRTGELFF. CDR3 DNA sequence: TGTGCCAGCAGCGTCTTTGGCAGGACCGGGGAGCTGTTTTTT.

This rearrangement joins TRBV30 to TRBJ2-1; D is possibly TRBD1 (5 bases). The length of the CDR3 is 11 residues. Germline V CDR1 and CDR2: GTSNPN, SVGIG (reference sequence). Trimming pared 4 bases from V and 9 bases from J, leaving 10 bases between. DNA of the CDR3: TGTGCCTGGACCACCAGGGTTGAGCAGTTCTTC. Translating gives CAWTTRVEQFF. Complete variable domain (other parts from reference TRBV30 and TRBJ2-1): SQTIHQWPATLVQPVGSPLSLECTVEGTSNPNLYWYRQAAGRGLQLLFYSVGIGQISSEVPQNLSASRPQDRQFILSSKKLLLSDSGFYLCAWTTRVEQFFGPGTRLTVL.

V and J are TRBV28 and TRBJ1-2; maybe TRBD1 (6 bases). Trimming pared 6 bases from V and 4 bases from J, leaving 12 bases between. Germline V gives CDR1 MDHEN, CDR2 SYDVKM. CDR3 length: 13 residues. The chain's CDR3 is CASSPGHRYGYTF. The CDR3 DNA reads as TGTGCCAGCAGCCCGGGACACCGCTATGGCTACACCTTC.

The chain joins TRBV18 to TRBJ2-1, with D tentatively TRBD2 (6 bases). Germline CDR1 KGHSH, CDR2 LQKENI. This CDR3 contains 19 residues. V lost 4 bases and J lost 0, with 22 bases in between. Here the CDR3 DNA reads TGTGCCAGCTCACAAGCCTTTCGGGACTCCAAAAGCTCCTACAATGAGCAGTTCTTC. It is translated as CASSQAFRDSKSSYNEQFF.

This sequence joins TRBV2 and TRBJ2-7, with a weak D call TRBD2 (7 bases). The CDR3 covers 15 residues. V was pared by 1 base and J by 2 bases, with 12 bases between. Germline CDR1 reads SNHLY; CDR2 reads FYNNEI. CDR3 in DNA: TGTGCCAGCAGTGAAGTCCGGGGGGCCGCCTACGAGCAGTACTTC. This translates into CASSEVRGAAYEQYF.

The V gene is TRBV30, the J gene TRBJ2-7; 8 bases line up with TRBD1. Per germline, CDR1 GTSNPN and CDR2 SVGIG (reference sequence). Trimming cost V 2 bases and J 0 bases; bases outside gene matches: 0. This CDR3 has 13 residues. The CDR3 DNA is TGTGCCTGGAGTACAGGGGGCTCCTACGAGCAGTACTTC. Translated: CAWSTGGSYEQYF. The full variable domain, completed using reference TRBV30 and TRBJ2-7, is SQTIHQWPATLVQPVGSPLSLECTVEGTSNPNLYWYRQAAGRGLQLLFYSVGIGQISSEVPQNLSASRPQDRQFILSSKKLLLSDSGFYLCAWSTGGSYEQYFGPGTRLTVT.

V is TRBV7-9 and J is TRBJ1-4; 7 bases are shared with TRBD1. The V segment lost 1 base and the J segment 10 bases; nucleotides outside the gene matches: 6. The CDR3 sequence is 14 residues long. Germline values: CDR1 SEHNR, CDR2 FQNEAQ (reference sequence). The DNA of the CDR3 is TGTGCCAGCAGCTTAGGGCAGGGGGTGAGAAAACTGTTTTTT. Translated, it gives CASSLGQGVRKLFF.

The chain uses TRBV6-5 and TRBJ2-5, with TRBD1 matching 12 bases. Germline CDR1 MNHEY, CDR2 SVGAGI. Germline trimming cut 6 bases from V and 4 bases from J; bases unmatched to any gene: 6. The CDR3 runs 15 residues. CDR3: CASRVGQGALETQYF. CDR3 sequence (DNA): TGTGCCAGCAGGGTGGGACAGGGGGCGTTAGAGACCCAGTACTTC.

This clone was seen a single time. The chain's CDR3 is CASSQSQGRVGSEAFF. The CDR3 DNA is TGTGCCAGCAGCCAATCGCAGGGTAGGGTTGGGTCTGAAGCTTTCTTT. This chain links TRBV4-2 with TRBJ1-1; maybe TRBD1 (5 bases). Germline CDR1 and CDR2: LGHNA and YNFKEQ. V shed 2 bases and J shed 6 bases, with 19 bases lying between them. This CDR3 contains 16 residues.

This clone appeared a single time. The V gene is TRBV30, the J gene TRBJ1-3; TRBD1 aligns across 8 bases. Germline V CDR1 and CDR2: GTSNPN, SVGIG (reference sequence). V was pared by 5 bases and J by 0 bases, with 12 bases of the junction left unmatched. CDR3 length: 17 residues. The CDR3 DNA sequence: TGTGCCTGGTGCCGGGACAGGACAACGATCTCTGGAAACACCATATATTTT. Translation: CAWCRDRTTISGNTIYF.

This clone has more than one count but fewer than ten. This rearrangement joins TRBV29-1 to TRBJ1-2; D gene unclear. The germline V gene has CDR1 SQVTM and CDR2 ANQGSEA. The CDR3 is 13 residues long. V was clipped by 0 bases and J by 3 bases, with 8 bases between them. The CDR3 DNA follows: TGCAGCGTTGAAGATCAGAGAGACTATGGCTACACCTTC. Protein product: CSVEDQRDYGYTF.

The chain employs TRBV7-3 and TRBJ2-5; the D gene is possibly TRBD2 (6 bases). The CDR3 is made up of 15 amino acids. V lost 5 bases, J lost 4 bases, and 17 bases lay in between. From germline, CDR1 is SGHTA and CDR2 FQGTGA. The CDR3 is CASSPYSGAGETQYF. The CDR3 DNA is TGTGCCAGCAGCCCCTATTCGGGAGCTGGAGAGACCCAGTACTTC.

This clone was observed a single time. V and J are TRBV19 and TRBJ1-4; 8 bases agree with TRBD1. Germline V gene lookup returns CDR1 LNHDA and CDR2 SQIVND (reference sequence). The junction had 5 bases not matched to a gene; V was cut back by 4 bases and J by 10 bases. There are 13 residues in the CDR3. In DNA, the CDR3 is TGTGCCAGTAGTACTAACAGGGGGGGAAAACTGTTTTTT. It translates to CASSTNRGGKLFF. Variable domain in full (rest from reference TRBV19 and TRBJ1-4): DGGITQSPKYLFRKEGQNVTLSCEQNLNHDAMYWYRQDPGQGLRLIYYSQIVNDFQKGDIAEGYSVSREKKESFPLTVTSAQKNPTAFYLCASSTNRGGKLFFGSGTQLSVL.

The chain carries TRBV6-6 and TRBJ2-2; 7 bases fit TRBD1. Germline lookup yields CDR1 MNHNY and CDR2 SVGAGI (reference sequence). V shed 6 bases and J 7 bases; nucleotides not matched to a gene: 11. There are 15 residues in the CDR3. CDR3 coding DNA: TGTGCCAGCAGACAAGCCGACAGGGTTGGCGGGGAGCTGTTTTTT. This sequence encodes CASRQADRVGGELFF.

A single count supports this clone. This chain connects TRBV3-1 (or the pseudogene TRBV3-2) to TRBJ1-2; 8 bases align to TRBD1. CDR3 length: 12 residues. With V trimmed by 6 bases and J by 8 bases, 5 bases remained unmatched. CDR1 LGHDT and CDR2 YNNKEL come from the germline V gene (reference sequence). This CDR3 reads CASSPGGGGYTF. The CDR3 coding sequence is TGTGCCAGCAGTCCAGGGGGCGGGGGCTACACCTTC.

This chain uses TRBV29-1 with TRBJ1-2; 9 positions match TRBD1. This CDR3 is 16 amino acids long. Losses at the gene ends were 2 bases for V and 3 bases for J; bases not matched to a gene: 10. Looked up from germline, CDR1 is SQVTM and CDR2 is ANQGSEA. The CDR3 loop is CSVENSNRGPDYGYTF. CDR3 in DNA: TGCAGCGTTGAAAATTCCAACAGGGGGCCAGACTATGGCTACACCTTC.

The chain employs TRBV5-1 and TRBJ2-6; D possibly corresponds to TRBD2 (7 bases). CDR3 length: 18 amino acids. Germline loops: CDR1 SGHRS, CDR2 YFSETQ. V gave up 3 bases and J gave up 0 bases, with 16 bases separating them. Here the CDR3 reads CASSSYGGQGSGANVLTF. Written as DNA, the CDR3 is TGCGCCAGCAGCTCCTACGGGGGGCAAGGCTCTGGGGCCAACGTCCTGACTTTC.

CDR3 protein: CASSPDRATNEKLFF. The CDR3 DNA sequence: TGTGCCAGCAGCCCGGACAGGGCGACTAATGAAAAACTGTTTTTT. V usage is TRBV5-5 and J usage is TRBJ1-4; 8 positions agree with TRBD1. The length of the CDR3 is 15 residues. The J segment lost 2 bases and the V segment lost 4 bases, leaving 4 bases of the junction unmatched. Germline CDR1 is SGHKS and CDR2 is YYEKEE (reference sequence).